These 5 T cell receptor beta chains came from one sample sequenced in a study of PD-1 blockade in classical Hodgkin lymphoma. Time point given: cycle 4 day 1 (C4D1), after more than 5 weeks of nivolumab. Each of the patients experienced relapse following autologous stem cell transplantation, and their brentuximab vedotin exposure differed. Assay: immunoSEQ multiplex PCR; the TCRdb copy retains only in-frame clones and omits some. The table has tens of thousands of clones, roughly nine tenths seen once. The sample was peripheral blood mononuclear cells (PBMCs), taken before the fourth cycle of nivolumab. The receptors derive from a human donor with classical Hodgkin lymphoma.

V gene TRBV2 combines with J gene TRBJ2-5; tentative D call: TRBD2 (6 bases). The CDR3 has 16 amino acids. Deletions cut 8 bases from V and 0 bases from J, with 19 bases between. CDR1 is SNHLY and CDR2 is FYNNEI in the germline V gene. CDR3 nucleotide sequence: TGTGCCAGCGGGGGGTCTCGGGGAGAGTACCAAGAGACCCAGTACTTC. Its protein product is CASGGSRGEYQETQYF.

The CDR3 protein is CASRGGQAGSYEQYF. The CDR3, as DNA: TGTGCCAGCAGGGGGGGGCAGGCGGGTTCCTACGAGCAGTACTTC. This chain uses TRBV28 with TRBJ2-7, with a tentative D call TRBD2 (7 bases). The CDR3 totals 15 residues. Germline assignment: CDR1 MDHEN and CDR2 SYDVKM. Trimming took off 6 bases at V and 1 base at J, with 16 bases between the two ends.

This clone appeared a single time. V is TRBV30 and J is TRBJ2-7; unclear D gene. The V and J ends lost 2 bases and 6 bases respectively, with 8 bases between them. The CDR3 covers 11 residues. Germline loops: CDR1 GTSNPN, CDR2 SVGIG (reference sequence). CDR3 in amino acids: CAWSHGSEQYF. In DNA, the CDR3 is TGTGCCTGGAGTCACGGGTCCGAGCAGTACTTC.

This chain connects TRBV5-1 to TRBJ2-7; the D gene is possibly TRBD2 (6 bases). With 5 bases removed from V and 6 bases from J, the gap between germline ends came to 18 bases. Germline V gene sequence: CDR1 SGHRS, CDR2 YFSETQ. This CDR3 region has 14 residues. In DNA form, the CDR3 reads TGCGCCAGCAGGGAACCCGGGACTTCTCGCGAGCAGTACTTC. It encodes CASREPGTSREQYF.

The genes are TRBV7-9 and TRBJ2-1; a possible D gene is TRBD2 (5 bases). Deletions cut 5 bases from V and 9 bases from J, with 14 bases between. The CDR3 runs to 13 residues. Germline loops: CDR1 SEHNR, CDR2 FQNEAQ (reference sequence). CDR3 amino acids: CASSTPSSGEQFF. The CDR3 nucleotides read TGTGCCAGCAGCACACCCTCAAGCGGTGAGCAGTTCTTC.